The present T cell receptor beta chain was sequenced within a study of cytomegalovirus exposure and HLA in healthy donors (dated by TCRdb to the late 2010s). With regard to the full study: A later analysis indicated that the 90 to 150 validation repertoires were generated on the platform also employed for the 600 to 750 repertoires of the first cohort. The aim of the study was to test whether cataloging public T cell receptors could identify signatures of past pathogen exposure. A separate validation cohort of roughly 130 different subjects was used in addition to the approximately 640-subject first cohort. To predict cytomegalovirus infection status, the study brought together high-throughput TCR immunosequencing, statistical association of individual TCRs with disease status, and machine learning. Results and caveats for the whole study, not just this receptor: The authors suggested that the approach could potentially be generalized to other disease states and immunological phenotypes. In both the original and validation cohorts, the classifier was reported to diagnose cytomegalovirus status with high specificity and sensitivity. A later analysis had no HLA typing for the validation cohort, so co-occurrence there was scored across all 110 or so repertoires. Three of the identified cytomegalovirus-associated TCR beta chains were confirmed in vitro to be specific for cytomegalovirus antigens. The study listed over 150 TCR beta chains as associated with cytomegalovirus. Of the cluster scores, approximately 95% were above 0 in a later analysis, which found that TCRs clustered in the first cohort also tended to co-occur in the 120 validation repertoires. Most TCR sequences were observed very rarely across donors, whereas some public TCRs were present in many individuals.

The receptor library was made with the immunoSEQ multiplex PCR assay. As for the authors' bioinformatics: To diagnose cytomegalovirus status from the catalog of TCR beta chain sequences, a statistical classification framework was built. The source is immuneACCESS, and TCRdb retained only in-frame sequences with V and J called. Part of the clones is not carried over; for the studies checked, unresolved V genes explain less than half of this, and the remainder is unexplained. D and trimming were read from the DNA, whereas the V and J calls and clone size are those reported in that table. This sample holds approximately 280,000 clones; 65% to 90% were observed only once. More than 0.8% of the sample is in the top ten clones. The donors were included in the validation cohort of 120 subjects, a group kept apart from the approximately 700-subject first cohort. About this clone: The antigen it binds to is not known. No much larger clonotype is one base removed from it; base qualities were not supplied.

Taken from cysteine to phenylalanine, the CDR3 has 15 residues. CDR3 DNA only is kept here, 45 bases in frame from base 1. Here V drops 4 bases and J drops 6 bases, and the junction holds 6 bases not matched to any gene. The germline V gene (reference sequence) sets CDR1 to WNHNN and CDR2 to SYGVQD. This chain is built from TRBV10-1 and TRBJ2-3; 11 bases in the middle match TRBD2. The TCR comes from a woman between 18 and 30 years old in good health and CMV-seronegative. The material sequenced was PBMCs. The CDR3 protein: CASSVTSGSMDTQYF. The DNA sequence is given as TGCGCCAGCAGTGTAACTAGCGGGAGCATGGATACGCAGTATTTT.